This entry features one T cell receptor (beta chain) sequence. Its matching antigen is unknown. Primers included in the PCR were 60 Vbeta and 13 Jbeta primers. TCRdb keeps only in-frame clones here, not all; method: immunoSEQ multiplex PCR. Of 150,000 to 200,000 clones listed, 70% to 90% were seen once; the top ten hold about 2.1%. The data stem from a study of cytomegalovirus exposure and HLA in healthy donors. Study at large: Counted in an early data release were 85 million or so unique TCRs from HLA-typed donors. Overall study results and limits: Immune exposure information available was restricted to CMV serostatus. When the data were analyzed later, several of the most significant clusters appeared to be linked to common viral pathogens.

V was pared by 0 bases and J by 8 bases, with 21 bases between. Looked up from germline, CDR1 is SGDLS and CDR2 is YYNGEE. This CDR3 is 17 amino acids long. V gene TRBV9 combines with J gene TRBJ2-1; tentative D call: TRBD2 (6 bases). The receptor was derived from a woman aged 18-29 years in good health and CMV-seronegative. Source material: PBMCs. CDR3 coding DNA: TGTGCCAGCAGCGTAGGGTTGTGGGGGGAGGATATGGATGAGCAGTTCTTC. It translates to CASSVGLWGEDMDEQFF.